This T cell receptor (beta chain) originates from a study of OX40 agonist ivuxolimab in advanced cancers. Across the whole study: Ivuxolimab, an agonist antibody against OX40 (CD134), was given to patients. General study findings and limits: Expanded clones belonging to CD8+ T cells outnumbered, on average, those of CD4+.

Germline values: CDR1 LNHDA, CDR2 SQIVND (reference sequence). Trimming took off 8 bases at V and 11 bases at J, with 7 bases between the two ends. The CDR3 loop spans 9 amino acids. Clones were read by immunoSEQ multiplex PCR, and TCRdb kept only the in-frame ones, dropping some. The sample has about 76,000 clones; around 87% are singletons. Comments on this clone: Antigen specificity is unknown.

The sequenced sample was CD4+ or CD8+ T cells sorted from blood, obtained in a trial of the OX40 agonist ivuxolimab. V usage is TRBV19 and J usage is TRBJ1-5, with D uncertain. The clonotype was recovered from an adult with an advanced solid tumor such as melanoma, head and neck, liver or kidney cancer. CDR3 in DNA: TGTGCCAGTGGGGAGACCCAGCATTTT. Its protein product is CASGETQHF.